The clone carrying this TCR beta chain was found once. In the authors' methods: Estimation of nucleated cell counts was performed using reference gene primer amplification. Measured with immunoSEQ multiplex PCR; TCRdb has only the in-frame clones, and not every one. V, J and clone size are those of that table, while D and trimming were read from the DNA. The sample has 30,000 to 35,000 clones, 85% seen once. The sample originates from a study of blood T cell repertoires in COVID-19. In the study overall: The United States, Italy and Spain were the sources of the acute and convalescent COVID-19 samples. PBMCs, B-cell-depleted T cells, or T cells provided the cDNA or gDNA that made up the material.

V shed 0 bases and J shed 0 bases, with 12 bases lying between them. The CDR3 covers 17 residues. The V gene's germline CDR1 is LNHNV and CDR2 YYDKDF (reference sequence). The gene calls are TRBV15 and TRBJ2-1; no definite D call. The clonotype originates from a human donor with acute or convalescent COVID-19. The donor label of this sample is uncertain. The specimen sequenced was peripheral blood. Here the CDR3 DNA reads TGTGCCACCAGCAGAGAGATAACACTAAACTCCTACAATGAGCAGTTCTTC. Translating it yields CATSREITLNSYNEQFF.